This entry lists 17 T cell receptor beta chains sequenced from one sample in a study of shared clonotypes between healthy human individuals. The method was immunoSEQ multiplex PCR; TCRdb's version includes in-frame clones alone and lacks a portion of them. The sample includes about 600,000 clones, more than 95% of them seen just once. Material for sequencing was naive CD4+ T cells sorted from blood. The subset here: CD45RA+ positively selected. The source is a woman aged 25 to 39 in good health.

This chain joins TRBV15 and TRBJ2-5; 11 nucleotides match TRBD1. This CDR3 is 15 amino acids long. The V gene end was trimmed by 5 bases and the J gene end by 5 bases; junction bases not matched to a gene: 7. CDR1 and CDR2 from the germline V gene are LNHNV and YYDKDF (reference sequence). CDR3 sequence (DNA): TGTGCCACCAGCGGCTGGACAGGGGGCGAGGAGACCCAGTACTTC. Amino acids: CATSGWTGGEETQYF.

The V and J genes are TRBV7-2 and TRBJ2-5; 10 bases agree with TRBD2. Per the germline V gene, CDR1 is SGHTA and CDR2 is FQGNSA. The junction had 8 bases not matched to a gene; V was cut back by 6 bases and J by 1 base. The CDR3 contains 16 residues. CDR3 sequence reads: CASSASGRGVQETQYF. The CDR3 DNA is TGTGCCAGCAGTGCTAGCGGGAGAGGGGTCCAAGAGACCCAGTACTTC.

Only one count was recorded for this clone. This chain uses TRBV14 with TRBJ1-4; D uncertain. Trimming shortened V by 4 bases and J by 6 bases, and 9 bases separated the two germline ends. The CDR3 consists of 13 residues. Germline CDR1 reads SGHDN; CDR2 reads FVKESK. CDR3 sequence reads: CASSPALYEKLFF. CDR3 in DNA: TGTGCCAGCAGCCCAGCTTTGTATGAAAAACTGTTTTTT.

V is TRBV5-1 and J is TRBJ2-5; 8 bases map to TRBD2. The J segment lost 5 bases and the V segment lost 3 bases, leaving 6 bases of the junction unmatched. The CDR3 extends over 14 amino acids. Germline V gene lookup returns CDR1 SGHRS and CDR2 YFSETQ. For the CDR3, the DNA is TGCGCCAGCAGCTCGGGAGCGGGAGTGGAGACCCAGTACTTC. Protein sequence: CASSSGAGVETQYF.

This chain uses TRBV4-1 with TRBJ2-7; D gene uncertain. The CDR3 has 14 residues. CDR1 is MGHRA, CDR2 YSYEKL, per germline. Trimming took 2 bases from V and 6 from J, leaving 14 bases between them. DNA for the CDR3: TGCGCCAGCAGCCAACTTGGTGGTTCACGCGAGCAGTACTTC. Encoded protein: CASSQLGGSREQYF.

The rearrangement uses TRBV28 and TRBJ1-1; no reliable D call. Germline V CDR1 and CDR2: MDHEN, SYDVKM. This CDR3 is built from 14 residues. V was clipped by 2 bases and J by 1 base, with 8 bases between them. Here the CDR3 reads CASSLRAQNTEAFF. CDR3 sequence (DNA): TGTGCCAGCAGTTTAAGGGCTCAGAACACTGAAGCTTTCTTT.

Worth noting for this clone: The junction shows a germline mismatch at one end, possibly a read error. The CDR3 spells CASRLGQDNYGYTF. In DNA form, the CDR3 reads TGCGCCAGCAGATTGGGACAGGACAACTATGGCTACACCTTC. The chain recombines TRBV5-1 with TRBJ1-2; 8 bases fit TRBD1. This CDR3 is built from 14 residues. Germline CDR1 is SGHRS and CDR2 is YFSETQ.

The rearrangement uses TRBV5-1 and TRBJ2-5, with D possibly being TRBD2 (6 bases). The CDR3 consists of 15 residues. CDR1 and CDR2 (germline): SGHRS, YFSETQ. Trimming took off 4 bases at V and 3 bases at J, with 16 bases between the two ends. DNA of the CDR3: TGCGCCAGCAGCCAAGATCGCCCGGGGGAAGAGACCCAGTACTTC. This codes for CASSQDRPGEETQYF.

This sequence joins TRBV19 and TRBJ2-1, with 9 bases fitting TRBD2. The length of the CDR3 is 16 residues. J lost 4 bases, V lost 6 bases, and 10 bases had no gene match. Looked up from germline, CDR1 is LNHDA and CDR2 is SQIVND (reference sequence). The CDR3: CASSPLSGRFYNEQFF. CDR3 sequence (DNA): TGTGCCAGTAGCCCCCTAAGCGGGAGGTTTTACAATGAGCAGTTCTTC.

As to this clone: The sample carries other DNA sequences with the same CDR3. This chain connects TRBV6-6 to TRBJ2-7, with 10 bases lining up with TRBD1. V was clipped by 2 bases and J by 3 bases; unmatched bases: 1. This CDR3 is built from 14 residues. CDR1 is MNHNY, CDR2 SVGAGI, per germline (reference sequence). The CDR3 coding sequence is TGTGCCAGCAGTTACGGGACAGGGGACTACGAGCAGTACTTC. It codes for CASSYGTGDYEQYF.

This chain uses TRBV10-3 with TRBJ1-1, with D hard to call. This CDR3 contains 13 residues. Germline CDR1 ENHRY, CDR2 SYGVKD. Trimming pared 2 bases from V and 4 bases from J, leaving 8 bases between. The CDR3 reads CAISEQASTEAFF. The CDR3 DNA follows: TGTGCCATCAGTGAGCAAGCGAGCACTGAAGCTTTCTTT.

The rearrangement links TRBV18 to TRBJ1-1; D possibly corresponds to TRBD1 (5 bases). CDR3 length equals 17 residues. Looked up from germline, CDR1 is KGHSH and CDR2 is LQKENI. V lost 1 base to trimming and J lost 3 bases, with 18 bases between them. The CDR3 nucleotides read TGTGCCAGCTCACCACAGCGGCAGGGAGTAGGCTACACTGAAGCTTTCTTT. Encoded protein: CASSPQRQGVGYTEAFF.

V gene TRBV28 combines with J gene TRBJ1-2; D remains ambiguous. This CDR3 is built from 14 residues. CDR1 is MDHEN and CDR2 is SYDVKM in the germline V gene. Trimming shortened V by 4 bases and J by 5 bases, and 14 bases separated the two germline ends. This CDR3 is CASSSSERRYGYTF. The CDR3 DNA is TGTGCCAGCAGTTCGTCAGAAAGGCGATATGGCTACACCTTC.

Comment on this clone: Different DNA sequences within this sample yield the same CDR3. This chain joins TRBV7-9 and TRBJ1-1; D not certain. The germline CDR1 and CDR2 sequences are SEHNR and FQNEAQ (reference sequence). There are 13 residues in the CDR3. Trimming took off 3 bases at V and 1 base at J, with 6 bases between the two ends. The CDR3 sequence: CASSFPGNTEAFF. The CDR3, as DNA: TGTGCCAGCAGCTTTCCCGGGAACACTGAAGCTTTCTTT.

The chain uses TRBV5-1 and TRBJ2-1, with 12 bases fitting TRBD2. Germline V lookup: CDR1 SGHRS, CDR2 YFSETQ. Trimming cost V 4 bases and J 5 bases; bases outside gene matches: 13. The CDR3 spans 18 residues. CDR3 in DNA: TGCGCCAGCAGCCCCCGGCTAGCGGGAGGGTCAGGAAACAATGAGCAGTTCTTC. This translates into CASSPRLAGGSGNNEQFF. Full variable domain (rest looked up from reference TRBV5-1 and TRBJ2-1): KAGVTQTPRYLIKTRGQQVTLSCSPISGHRSVSWYQQTPGQGLQFLFEYFSETQRNKGNFPGRFSGRQFSNSRSEMNVSTLELGDSALYLCASSPRLAGGSGNNEQFFGPGTRLTVL.

The chain combines TRBV6-6 with TRBJ1-1; D unresolved. V lost 4 bases to trimming and J lost 3 bases, with 9 bases between them. The CDR3 has 13 residues. The germline CDR1 and CDR2 sequences are MNHNY and SVGAGI (reference sequence). As DNA, the CDR3 is TGTGCCAGCAGTTGGGGTCCTGACACTGAAGCTTTCTTT. This translates into CASSWGPDTEAFF.

The gene calls are TRBV4-1 and TRBJ2-2, with 8 bases that match TRBD2. This CDR3 is built from 17 residues. Germline CDR1 MGHRA, CDR2 YSYEKL. Trimming removed 4 bases from V and 3 bases from J; junction bases left unmatched: 10. CDR3 coding DNA: TGCGCCAGCAGCCGTCGATCAGCGGGAGTAGACACCGGGGAGCTGTTTTTT. Its protein product is CASSRRSAGVDTGELFF.